This TCR beta chain was identified in a study of blood T cell repertoires in COVID-19. The authors' processing: Reference gene primer amplification gave estimated nucleated cell counts. Libraries were prepared by immunoSEQ multiplex PCR; TCRdb keeps only in-frame clonotypes and omits some of them. Clonal size and the V and J genes are those of that table, whereas D and trimming came from the DNA. The table records some 140,000 clones, about 76% of them present only once. The CDR3 sequence is 16 residues long. J gave up 4 bases and V 5 bases, and 4 bases lay outside the gene matches. In germline, CDR1 is SNHLY, CDR2 FYNNEI.

The chain recombines TRBV2 with TRBJ2-3; 15 bases fit TRBD2. Sequencing was performed on peripheral blood. The TCR comes from a woman between 70 and 85 years old with COVID-19, enrolled during active disease. DNA for the CDR3: TGTGCCAGCAGTCGGGGACTAGCGGGGGGCCCAGATACGCAGTATTTT. Amino acids: CASSRGLAGGPDTQYF. The variable domain in full, with the rest retrieved from reference TRBV2 and TRBJ2-3, is EPEVTQTPSHQVTQMGQEVILRCVPISNHLYFYWYRQILGQKVEFLVSFYNNEISEKSEIFDDQFSVERPDGSNFTLKIRSTKLEDSAMYFCASSRGLAGGPDTQYFGPGTRLTVL.